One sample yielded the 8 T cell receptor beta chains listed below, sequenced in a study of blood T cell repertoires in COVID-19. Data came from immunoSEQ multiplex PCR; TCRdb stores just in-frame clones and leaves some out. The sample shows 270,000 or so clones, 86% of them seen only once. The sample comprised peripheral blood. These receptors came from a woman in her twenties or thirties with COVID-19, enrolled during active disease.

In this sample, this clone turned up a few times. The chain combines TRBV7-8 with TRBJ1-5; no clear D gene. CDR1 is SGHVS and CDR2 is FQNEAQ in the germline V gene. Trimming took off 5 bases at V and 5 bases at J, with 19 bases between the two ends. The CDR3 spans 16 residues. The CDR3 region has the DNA TGTGCCAGCAGCCCCCGGGAAGGGAGGTTATATCAGCCCCAGCATTTT. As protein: CASSPREGRLYQPQHF. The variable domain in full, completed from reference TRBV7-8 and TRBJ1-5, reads GAGVSQSPRYKVAKRGQDVALRCDPISGHVSLFWYQQALGQGPEFLTYFQNEAQLDKSGLPSDRFFAERPEGSVSTLKIQRTQQEDSAVYLCASSPREGRLYQPQHFGDGTRLSIL.

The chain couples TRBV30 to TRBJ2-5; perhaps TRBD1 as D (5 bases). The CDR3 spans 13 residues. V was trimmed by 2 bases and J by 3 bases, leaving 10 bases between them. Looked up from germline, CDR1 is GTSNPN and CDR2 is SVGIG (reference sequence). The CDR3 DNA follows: TGTGCCTGGAGTTTTAGGGGCGAAGAGACCCAGTACTTC. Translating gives CAWSFRGEETQYF.

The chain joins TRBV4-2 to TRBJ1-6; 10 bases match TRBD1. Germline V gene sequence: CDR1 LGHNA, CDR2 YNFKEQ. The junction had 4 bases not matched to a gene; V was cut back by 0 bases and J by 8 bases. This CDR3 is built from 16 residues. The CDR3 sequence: CASSQEGQGRDSPLHF. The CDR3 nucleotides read TGTGCCAGCAGCCAAGAGGGACAGGGGCGGGATTCACCCCTCCACTTT.

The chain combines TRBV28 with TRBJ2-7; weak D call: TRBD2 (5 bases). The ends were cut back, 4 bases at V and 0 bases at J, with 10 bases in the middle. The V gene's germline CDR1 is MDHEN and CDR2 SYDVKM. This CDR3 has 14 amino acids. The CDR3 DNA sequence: TGTGCCAGCAGTTCGAGAGGGTCCTCCTACGAGCAGTACTTC. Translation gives CASSSRGSSYEQYF.

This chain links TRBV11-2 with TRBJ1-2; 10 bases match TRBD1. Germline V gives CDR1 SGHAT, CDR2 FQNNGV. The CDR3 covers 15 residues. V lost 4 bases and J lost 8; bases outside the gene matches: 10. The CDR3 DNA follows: TGTGCCAGCAGCTCAAACAGAGGACAGGGGGGAGGCTACACCTTC. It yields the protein CASSSNRGQGGGYTF.

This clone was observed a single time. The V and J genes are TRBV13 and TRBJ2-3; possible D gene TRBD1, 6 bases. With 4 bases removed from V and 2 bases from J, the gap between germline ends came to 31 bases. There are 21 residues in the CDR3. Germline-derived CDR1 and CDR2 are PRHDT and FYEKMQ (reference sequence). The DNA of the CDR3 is TGTGCCAGCAGCTCATATGGCGCTTATATCCGATCGGGACACTACACAGATACGCAGTATTTT. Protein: CASSSYGAYIRSGHYTDTQYF.

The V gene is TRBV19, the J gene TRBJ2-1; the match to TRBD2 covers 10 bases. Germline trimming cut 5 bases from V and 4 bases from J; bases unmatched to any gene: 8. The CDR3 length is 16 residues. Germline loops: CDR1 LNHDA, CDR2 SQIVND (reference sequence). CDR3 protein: CASSESSGGLYNEQFF. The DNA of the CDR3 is TGTGCCAGTAGTGAGAGTAGCGGGGGGCTGTACAATGAGCAGTTCTTC.

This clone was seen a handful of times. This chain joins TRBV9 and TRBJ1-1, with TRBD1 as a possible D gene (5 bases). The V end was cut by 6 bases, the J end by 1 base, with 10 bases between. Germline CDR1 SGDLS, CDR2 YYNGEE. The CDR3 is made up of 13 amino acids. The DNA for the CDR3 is TGTGCCAGCAAGCGGGGGTCGAACACTGAAGCTTTCTTT. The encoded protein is CASKRGSNTEAFF.